This record covers a single T cell receptor (beta chain). Between the trimmed V and J ends, which lost 1 base and 6 bases, there was a span of 12 bases. This CDR3 contains 14 residues. Per the germline V gene, CDR1 is SGHTA and CDR2 is FQGNSA. The data belong to a study of blood T cell repertoires in COVID-19. Study-wide context: Samples of COVID-19 (acute and convalescent) were obtained from the United States, Italy and Spain. The analysed material was cDNA or gDNA that came from T cells, B-cell-depleted T cells, or PBMCs.

Per the original data handling: Amplification with reference gene primers provided the estimates of nucleated cell counts. TCRdb's table, derived via immunoSEQ multiplex PCR, lists solely in-frame clones and lacks some. Clone size and V and J calls were adopted from that table, with D and trimming inferred from the DNA. Here the sample spans fewer than 300,000 clones, roughly 87% being singletons. V and J are TRBV7-2 and TRBJ1-2, with D uncertain. The TCR was taken from a human donor in a cohort sampled during active COVID-19. The material sequenced was peripheral blood. The CDR3 spells CASSLVAVVDGYTF. Here the CDR3 DNA reads TGTGCCAGCAGCTTAGTAGCAGTAGTTGATGGCTACACCTTC.